Listed here are 32 T cell receptor beta chains from one sample, sequenced in a study of T-cell reconstitution after alpha-beta-depleted transplantation in children. The TCRbeta library was prepared with unique molecular identifiers. TCRdb reprocessed the PCR reads via MiXCR and lists one record per CDR3 protein. The sample includes about 1,000,000 distinct CDR3 sequences, about 26% of them seen just once. The material was PBMCs, mostly from graft donor cells, obtained 360 days after TCRalphabeta/CD19-depleted stem cell transplant. The receptor set was obtained from a boy under three years old who had a stem cell transplant for SCID, so the T cells may come from the graft donor.

This clonotype was recorded a few times. The chain employs TRBV4-1 and TRBJ2-1, with unresolved D. Trimming pared 4 bases from V and 8 bases from J, leaving 27 bases between. CDR1 MGHRA and CDR2 YSYEKL come from the germline V gene. The CDR3 runs 18 residues. This CDR3 is CASSPPGGNSVGSHEQFF. In DNA form, the CDR3 reads TGCGCCAGCAGCCCCCCAGGTGGGAATTCGGTGGGGTCCCATGAGCAGTTCTTC.

The gene calls are TRBV9 and TRBJ2-7, with TRBD1 identical over 7 bases. CDR1 and CDR2 from the germline V gene are SGDLS and YYNGEE. J gave up 2 bases and V 4 bases, and 6 bases lay outside the gene matches. The CDR3 has 14 amino acids. The CDR3 reads CASSSRDSAYEQYF. CDR3 nucleotide sequence: TGTGCCAGCAGCAGCCGGGACAGTGCCTACGAGCAGTACTTC.

The genes are TRBV7-9 and TRBJ1-5; D remains unclear. V was clipped by 5 bases and J by 4 bases, with 15 bases between them. Germline V lookup: CDR1 SEHNR, CDR2 FQNEAQ (reference sequence). The CDR3 runs 15 residues. CDR3 DNA sequence: TGTGCCAGCAGCCCCACCGGACCGACTAATCAGCCCCAGCATTTT. It yields the protein CASSPTGPTNQPQHF.

The chain couples TRBV20-1 to TRBJ2-5; maybe TRBD1 (5 bases). There are 14 residues in the CDR3. Germline lookup yields CDR1 DFQATT and CDR2 SNEGSKA (reference sequence). Trimming cost V 3 bases and J 5 bases, with 16 bases left between them. In DNA, the CDR3 is TGCAGTGCTAGTCCCGTCGGCAGGGCGGAGACCCAGTACTTC. Translating it yields CSASPVGRAETQYF.

The CDR3 bases are TGTGCCAGCAGCTTGTCAGCAAGGGGTAACAATGAGCAGTTCTTC. Translated, it gives CASSLSARGNNEQFF. The chain couples TRBV7-6 to TRBJ2-1, with D perhaps matching TRBD1 (5 bases). This CDR3 spans 15 amino acids. The ends were cut back, 3 bases at V and 5 bases at J, with 14 bases in the middle. Germline-derived CDR1 and CDR2 are SGHVS and FNYEAQ.

This clonotype has just a few counts. The chain couples TRBV11-1 to TRBJ2-7; 7 bases align to TRBD1. The CDR3 is 17 amino acids. Per germline, CDR1 SGHAT and CDR2 FQDESV (reference sequence). V was pared by 0 bases and J by 6 bases, with 14 bases of the junction left unmatched. The CDR3 here is CASSLAGQLVPTSEQYF. CDR3 bases: TGTGCCAGCAGCTTAGCGGGACAGTTAGTCCCCACGAGCGAGCAGTACTTC. Complete variable domain (other parts from reference TRBV11-1 and TRBJ2-7): EAEVAQSPRYKITEKSQAVAFWCDPISGHATLYWYRQILGQGPELLVQFQDESVVDDSQLPKDRFSAERLKGVDSTLKIQPAELGDSAMYLCASSLAGQLVPTSEQYFGPGTRLTVT.

This clonotype turned up a few times. The J gene is TRBJ1-2, the V gene TRBV29-1, with TRBD1 matching 7 bases. J lost 7 bases, V lost 0 bases, and 14 bases had no gene match. This CDR3 is built from 16 residues. The germline CDR1 and CDR2 sequences are SQVTM and ANQGSEA. CDR3 region: CSVEDPTGPTIFGYTF. For the CDR3, the DNA is TGCAGCGTTGAAGACCCGACAGGGCCAACTATCTTTGGCTACACCTTC.

The V gene is TRBV2, the J gene TRBJ2-1; D is undetermined. The germline V gene has CDR1 SNHLY and CDR2 FYNNEI. The CDR3 has 15 amino acids. V lost 3 bases and J lost 5, with 14 bases in between. Here the CDR3 DNA reads TGTGCCAGCAGTGACGAAGCGCCAGTGCACAATGAGCAGTTCTTC. This translates into CASSDEAPVHNEQFF.

This clonotype has more than one count but fewer than ten. This sequence joins TRBV20-1 and TRBJ2-3; D gene ambiguous. Trimming left V 3 bases short and J 2 bases short, with 12 bases between. Germline V gene lookup returns CDR1 DFQATT and CDR2 SNEGSKA (reference sequence). The CDR3 contains 14 residues. In DNA, the CDR3 is TGCAGTGCTAGTCCCATAGTAACCACAGATACGCAGTATTTT. Amino acid sequence: CSASPIVTTDTQYF.

In its sample, this clonotype was seen a few times. The chain carries TRBV29-1 and TRBJ2-6; the D gene is possibly TRBD1 (6 bases). V was pared by 0 bases and J by 0 bases, with 9 bases between. From germline, CDR1 is SQVTM and CDR2 ANQGSEA. The CDR3 runs to 16 residues. The CDR3 DNA sequence: TGCAGCGTTGAAGAAGTAGGGGGCTCTGGGGCCAACGTCCTGACTTTC. It specifies CSVEEVGGSGANVLTF.

As regards this clonotype: Given the absence of the conserved phenylalanine or tryptophan at the CDR3 end, a read error is likely. The chain carries TRBV6-1 and TRBJ2-7, with 9 bases lining up with TRBD1. The V segment lost 3 bases and the J segment 6 bases; nucleotides outside the gene matches: 9. The CDR3 totals 15 residues. Germline-derived CDR1 and CDR2 are MNHNS and SASEGT. The CDR3 nucleotides are TGTGCCAGCAGTGACAAGGGACAGGGAACTGCCGAGCAGTACTAC. Protein product: CASSDKGQGTAEQYY.

The table lists this clonotype with a few counts. This chain joins TRBV4-3 and TRBJ1-5; TRBD1 might be the D (6 bases). CDR1 LGHNA and CDR2 YSLEER come from the germline V gene. The CDR3 is 14 amino acids. V shed 0 bases and J shed 4 bases, with 7 bases lying between them. The CDR3 sequence is CASSQDGQNQPQHF. The CDR3 bases are TGCGCCAGCAGCCAAGACGGACAGAATCAGCCCCAGCATTTT.

The chain carries TRBV9 and TRBJ1-4; D is possibly TRBD1 (5 bases). This CDR3 comprises 13 residues. Trimming stripped 2 bases from V and 7 bases from J, with 9 bases between. Germline assignment: CDR1 SGDLS and CDR2 YYNGEE. The CDR3 region has the DNA TGTGCCAGCAGCGTCCAGGGTGGTGAAAAACTGTTTTTT. It encodes CASSVQGGEKLFF.

This clonotype was recorded a few times. This chain links TRBV7-9 with TRBJ2-1; 7 positions match TRBD1. The CDR3 is made up of 15 amino acids. Per germline, CDR1 SEHNR and CDR2 FQNEAQ (reference sequence). Trimming cost V 1 base and J 7 bases; bases outside gene matches: 7. CDR3 in amino acids: CASSLVGTEINEQFF. The CDR3 DNA reads TGTGCCAGCAGCTTAGTAGGGACAGAAATTAATGAGCAGTTCTTC.

Only a few counts were recorded for this clonotype. The chain employs TRBV5-6 and TRBJ2-7, with TRBD2 matching 8 bases. Germline V lookup: CDR1 SGHDT, CDR2 YYEEEE. This CDR3 region has 16 residues. The trim removed 0 bases at V and 2 bases at J, leaving 7 bases unmatched. DNA of the CDR3: TGTGCCAGCAGCTTGGATCGAGCGGGGGCTCCCTACGAGCAGTACTTC. The encoded protein is CASSLDRAGAPYEQYF.

The chain is built from TRBV11-2 and TRBJ1-3, with 7 bases fitting TRBD1. Germline values: CDR1 SGHAT, CDR2 FQNNGV. V lost 8 bases and J lost 0; bases outside the gene matches: 13. CDR3 length: 17 residues. CDR3 nucleotide sequence: TGTGCCAGCCGACTTGGACAGGTGGGGTCCTCTGGAAACACCATATATTTT. Translation: CASRLGQVGSSGNTIYF. Complete variable domain (other parts from reference TRBV11-2 and TRBJ1-3): EAGVAQSPRYKIIEKRQSVAFWCNPISGHATLYWYQQILGQGPKLLIQFQNNGVVDDSQLPKDRFSAERLKGVDSTLKIQPAKLEDSAVYLCASRLGQVGSSGNTIYFGEGSWLTVV.

The chain couples TRBV20-1 to TRBJ2-7; D is undetermined. The CDR3 loop spans 15 amino acids. With 0 bases removed from V and 1 base from J, the gap between germline ends came to 13 bases. CDR1 and CDR2 from the germline V gene are DFQATT and SNEGSKA (reference sequence). In DNA form, the CDR3 reads TGCAGTGCTAGAGATCAGCAGGCCCCTTCCTACGAGCAGTACTTC. This codes for CSARDQQAPSYEQYF.

This clonotype appeared a single time. This chain links TRBV10-2 with TRBJ1-1; D not resolved. With 4 bases removed from V and 1 base from J, the gap between germline ends came to 10 bases. The length of the CDR3 is 14 residues. CDR1 and CDR2 from the germline V gene are WSHSY and SAAADI. This CDR3 reads CASSVQLSNTEAFF. The DNA of the CDR3 is TGCGCCAGCAGTGTACAGCTCTCGAACACTGAAGCTTTCTTT.

This clonotype turned up a few times. J is TRBJ1-1 and V is TRBV5-1; possible D gene TRBD1, 5 bases. Germline-derived CDR1 and CDR2 are SGHRS and YFSETQ. There are 14 residues in the CDR3. Trimming removed 5 bases from V and 0 bases from J, with 11 bases in between. The chain's CDR3 is CASRTARLNTEAFF. In DNA, the CDR3 is TGCGCCAGCAGGACAGCTAGGTTGAACACTGAAGCTTTCTTT.

The rearrangement joins TRBV7-6 to TRBJ1-4; 8 bases align to TRBD1. CDR1 and CDR2 (germline): SGHVS, FNYEAQ. The CDR3 loop spans 17 amino acids. J lost 8 bases, V lost 4 bases, and 15 bases had no gene match. This CDR3 is CASSSDQARGRREKLFF. Written as DNA, the CDR3 is TGTGCCAGCAGCTCCGATCAAGCCAGGGGGCGTAGGGAAAAACTGTTTTTT.

This clonotype appeared a few times. The J gene is TRBJ2-7, the V gene TRBV7-9; the D gene is possibly TRBD2 (6 bases). There are 16 residues in the CDR3. The germline V gene has CDR1 SEHNR and CDR2 FQNEAQ (reference sequence). V was shortened by 3 bases and J by 0 bases, with 15 bases between the two germline ends. The CDR3 DNA follows: TGTGCCAGCAGCTTCGGTTTCCGGGGGAGCTCCTACGAGCAGTACTTC. Amino acids: CASSFGFRGSSYEQYF.

The chain recombines TRBV20-1 with TRBJ2-3; D is possibly TRBD2 (6 bases). The CDR3 is 15 residues long. Germline loops: CDR1 DFQATT, CDR2 SNEGSKA (reference sequence). V lost 0 bases, J lost 1 base, and 11 bases lay in between. In DNA form, the CDR3 reads TGCAGTGCTAGAGATCCGCGGGACCGCACAGATACGCAGTATTTT. Protein product: CSARDPRDRTDTQYF.

This clonotype was counted between two and nine times. This chain joins TRBV12-3 or TRBV12-4 and TRBJ2-7; D not resolved. Trimming stripped 6 bases from V and 0 bases from J, with 6 bases between. The CDR3 spans 12 residues. CDR3 nucleotides: TGTGCCAGCAGCGACACCTCCTACGAGCAGTACTTC. It codes for CASSDTSYEQYF.

This clonotype was counted only a few times. The chain links TRBV20-1 to TRBJ2-3; a weak D match, TRBD1 (6 bases). Trimming took 3 bases from V and 3 from J, leaving 19 bases between them. The CDR3 has 16 residues. CDR1 and CDR2 (germline): DFQATT, SNEGSKA (reference sequence). CDR3 residues: CSASEPRDILTDTQYF. CDR3 nucleotide sequence: TGCAGTGCTAGCGAACCCCGGGACATCCTAACAGATACGCAGTATTTT.

This clonotype was detected a few times. This chain uses TRBV2 with TRBJ1-1; no reliable D call. The CDR3 loop spans 14 amino acids. The germline gives CDR1 SNHLY, CDR2 FYNNEI. The V gene lost 4 bases and the J gene lost 3 bases, with 12 bases spanning the gap. The CDR3 loop reads CASSGLWEDTEAFF. The CDR3 bases are TGTGCCAGCAGTGGGCTGTGGGAGGACACTGAAGCTTTCTTT. Drawing the rest from reference TRBV2 and TRBJ1-1, the complete variable domain is EPEVTQTPSHQVTQMGQEVILRCVPISNHLYFYWYRQILGQKVEFLVSFYNNEISEKSEIFDDQFSVERPDGSNFTLKIRSTKLEDSAMYFCASSGLWEDTEAFFGQGTRLTVV.

This clonotype was counted a few times. The chain links TRBV5-1 to TRBJ2-3; 7 bases are shared with TRBD2. This CDR3 is built from 16 residues. Germline-derived CDR1 and CDR2 are SGHRS and YFSETQ. The V gene end was trimmed by 1 base and the J gene end by 2 bases; junction bases not matched to a gene: 7. The CDR3: CASSLRLAESTDTQYF. CDR3 sequence (DNA): TGCGCCAGCAGCTTGAGGCTAGCGGAGTCCACAGATACGCAGTATTTT.

This clonotype turned up a few times. The V call is TRBV5-1, the J call TRBJ1-1; unclear D gene. CDR1 is SGHRS, CDR2 YFSETQ, per germline. Trimming stripped 7 bases from V and 1 base from J, with 11 bases between. The length of the CDR3 is 13 residues. The CDR3 region is CASGERENTEAFF. CDR3 DNA sequence: TGCGCCAGCGGGGAGCGGGAGAACACTGAAGCTTTCTTT.

The CDR3 protein is CASSLSRSQETQYF. The DNA for the CDR3 is TGTGCCAGCAGCTTATCCCGATCGCAAGAGACCCAGTACTTC. The chain carries TRBV7-9 and TRBJ2-5; D call uncertain. This CDR3 has 14 amino acids. Between the trimmed V and J ends, which lost 2 bases and 2 bases, there was a span of 9 bases. The V gene's germline CDR1 is SEHNR and CDR2 FQNEAQ (reference sequence).

This clonotype came up a few times. The chain couples TRBV7-2 to TRBJ1-1, with D perhaps matching TRBD1 (5 bases). The V gene lost 2 bases and the J gene lost 1 base, with 8 bases spanning the gap. This CDR3 comprises 14 residues. The V gene's germline CDR1 is SGHTA and CDR2 FQGNSA. CDR3 coding DNA: TGTGCCAGCAGCTTACTGGGGCCGAACACTGAAGCTTTCTTT. It codes for CASSLLGPNTEAFF.

This clonotype was counted between two and nine times. The chain joins TRBV12-5 to TRBJ2-3; a weak D match, TRBD2 (6 bases). V gave up 6 bases and J gave up 2 bases, with 12 bases separating them. Germline-derived CDR1 and CDR2 are LGHNT and FRNRAP. This CDR3 has 14 residues. As DNA, the CDR3 is TGTGCTAGTGGCCCCGGAGGGATCACAGATACGCAGTATTTT. It translates to CASGPGGITDTQYF.

The sample holds a few counts of this clonotype. CDR3 sequence: CATSRVGTGRGGTQYF. The CDR3 region has the DNA TGTGCCACCAGCAGAGTGGGGACCGGACGAGGTGGGACCCAGTACTTC. The chain is built from TRBV15 and TRBJ2-5, with D possibly called TRBD1 or TRBD2 (5 bases each). Germline V gives CDR1 LNHNV, CDR2 YYDKDF (reference sequence). V lost 1 base, J lost 7 bases, and 19 bases lay in between. The CDR3 spans 16 residues.

V gene TRBV11-2 combines with J gene TRBJ2-2; TRBD1 is a possible D gene (6 bases). This CDR3 is built from 13 residues. From germline, CDR1 is SGHAT and CDR2 FQNNGV. V was shortened by 8 bases and J by 4 bases, with 11 bases between the two germline ends. The CDR3 coding sequence is TGTGCCAGCGGCACAGGGACCACCGGGGAGCTGTTTTTT. Amino acid sequence: CASGTGTTGELFF.